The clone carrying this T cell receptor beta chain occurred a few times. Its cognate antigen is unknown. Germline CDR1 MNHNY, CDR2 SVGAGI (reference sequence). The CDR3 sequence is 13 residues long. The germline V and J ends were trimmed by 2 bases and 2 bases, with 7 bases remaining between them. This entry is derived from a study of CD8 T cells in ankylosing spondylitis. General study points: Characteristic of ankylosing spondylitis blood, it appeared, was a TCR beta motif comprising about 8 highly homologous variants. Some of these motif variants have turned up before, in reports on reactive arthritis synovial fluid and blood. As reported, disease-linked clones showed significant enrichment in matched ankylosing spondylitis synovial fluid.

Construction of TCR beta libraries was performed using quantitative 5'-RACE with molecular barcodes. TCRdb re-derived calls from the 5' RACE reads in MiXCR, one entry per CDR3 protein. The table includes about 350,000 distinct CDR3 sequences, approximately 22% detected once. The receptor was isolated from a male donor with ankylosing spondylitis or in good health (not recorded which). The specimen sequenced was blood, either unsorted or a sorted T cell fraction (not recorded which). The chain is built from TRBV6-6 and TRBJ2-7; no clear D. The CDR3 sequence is CASSYGQTYEQYF. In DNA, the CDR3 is TGTGCCAGCAGTTACGGTCAGACCTACGAGCAGTACTTC.